These 18 T cell receptor beta chains originate from one sample sequenced in a study of blood T cell repertoires in COVID-19. Some clones are missing from TCRdb's copy, which holds only in-frame ones; the method was immunoSEQ multiplex PCR. The sample has approximately 300,000 clones, 88% seen once; the top ten hold about 11%. Sequencing was performed on peripheral blood. These receptor sequences come from a woman in her twenties or thirties with COVID-19, enrolled during active disease.

The V call is TRBV30, the J call TRBJ1-4; 11 bases agree with TRBD1. The CDR3 sequence is 13 residues long. Germline CDR1 and CDR2: GTSNPN and SVGIG (reference sequence). The V and J ends lost 5 bases and 8 bases, in that order; junction bases with no gene match: 4. The chain's CDR3 is CAWGTGGREKLFF. The CDR3 coding sequence is TGTGCCTGGGGGACAGGGGGAAGGGAAAAACTGTTTTTT.

The chain is built from TRBV3-1 (or the pseudogene TRBV3-2) and TRBJ2-5; 13 bases match TRBD2. The length of the CDR3 is 15 residues. After removal of 2 bases from V and 5 bases from J, the junction contained 2 bases not matched to a gene. CDR1 LGHDT and CDR2 YNNKEL come from the germline V gene (reference sequence). The CDR3 nucleotides read TGTGCCAGCAGCCAAAGGGGACTAGCGGGGGAGACCCAGTACTTC. Its translation: CASSQRGLAGETQYF.

V and J are TRBV25-1 and TRBJ1-6; D may be TRBD1 (5 bases). The V end was cut by 2 bases, the J end by 5 bases, with 10 bases between. From germline, CDR1 is MGHDK and CDR2 SYGVNS. This CDR3 region has 15 residues. Here the CDR3 reads CASSEQGRHNSPLHF. Written as DNA, the CDR3 is TGTGCCAGCAGTGAACAGGGTCGGCATAATTCACCCCTCCACTTT.

This clone was detected only once. The chain combines TRBV2 with TRBJ1-4; 9 bases match TRBD1. The CDR3 loop spans 15 amino acids. V trimming: 3 bases; J trimming: 8 bases; junction bases outside the gene matches: 7. From germline, CDR1 is SNHLY and CDR2 FYNNEI. The CDR3 loop is CASSEDRGDVEKLFF. DNA for the CDR3: TGTGCCAGCAGTGAGGACAGGGGTGATGTGGAAAAACTGTTTTTT. The variable domain in full, with the rest retrieved from reference TRBV2 and TRBJ1-4, is EPEVTQTPSHQVTQMGQEVILRCVPISNHLYFYWYRQILGQKVEFLVSFYNNEISEKSEIFDDQFSVERPDGSNFTLKIRSTKLEDSAMYFCASSEDRGDVEKLFFGSGTQLSVL.

This chain connects TRBV28 to TRBJ2-2; 8 positions match TRBD1. Trimming removed 6 bases from V and 2 bases from J; junction bases left unmatched: 8. CDR1 and CDR2 from the germline V gene are MDHEN and SYDVKM. The length of the CDR3 is 16 residues. As DNA, the CDR3 is TGTGCCAGCAGCCTGACAGGGGCTCTTAACACCGGGGAGCTGTTTTTT. It translates to CASSLTGALNTGELFF.

This clone showed up just a few times. The rearrangement uses TRBV6-6 and TRBJ1-5, with D maybe TRBD1 (6 bases). Looked up from germline, CDR1 is MNHNY and CDR2 is SVGAGI (reference sequence). CDR3 length: 14 residues. The V and J ends lost 5 bases and 5 bases respectively, with 13 bases between them. The CDR3 protein is CASSLQGFDQPQHF. The CDR3 region has the DNA TGTGCCAGCAGTCTACAGGGTTTTGATCAGCCCCAGCATTTT.

The chain links TRBV28 to TRBJ2-7; 8 bases fit TRBD1. The trim removed 6 bases at V and 5 bases at J, leaving 9 bases unmatched. Germline V gives CDR1 MDHEN, CDR2 SYDVKM. The CDR3 covers 14 residues. For the CDR3, the DNA is TGTGCCAGCAGGGTGGGACAGGTAATACACGAGCAGTACTTC. Residues: CASRVGQVIHEQYF.

This clone was counted a single time. This chain links TRBV7-3 with TRBJ2-1; D perhaps matches TRBD1 (5 bases). Trimming cost V 4 bases and J 8 bases, with 15 bases left between them. CDR1 SGHTA and CDR2 FQGTGA come from the germline V gene. The CDR3 is 14 residues long. The CDR3 spells CASSSGQAGDEQFF. The CDR3 coding sequence is TGTGCCAGCAGCTCCGGACAAGCAGGCGATGAGCAGTTCTTC. The entire variable domain, with the rest obtained from reference TRBV7-3 and TRBJ2-1, is as follows: GAGVSQTPSNKVTEKGKYVELRCDPISGHTALYWYRQSLGQGPEFLIYFQGTGAADDSGLPNDRFFAVRPEGSVSTLKIQRTERGDSAVYLCASSSGQAGDEQFFGPGTRLTVL.

The chain employs TRBV27 and TRBJ2-7; 9 bases agree with TRBD1. Per germline, CDR1 MNHEY and CDR2 SMNVEV (reference sequence). J gave up 5 bases and V 3 bases, and 5 bases lay outside the gene matches. CDR3 length: 14 residues. The CDR3: CASSFGQGTNEQYF. For the CDR3, the DNA is TGTGCCAGCAGTTTCGGACAGGGGACGAACGAGCAGTACTTC.

This chain uses TRBV10-1 with TRBJ2-3; TRBD2 matches 10 bases. CDR1 is WNHNN, CDR2 SYGVQD, per germline (reference sequence). The CDR3 is 15 amino acids. Unmatched junction bases numbered 2, after V lost 3 bases and J lost 2 bases. As DNA, the CDR3 is TGCGCCAGCAGTGATAGCGGGAGGACCACAGATACGCAGTATTTT. This translates into CASSDSGRTTDTQYF.

This chain uses TRBV19 with TRBJ2-6; a weak D match, TRBD2 (6 bases). The germline V gene has CDR1 LNHDA and CDR2 SQIVND (reference sequence). The CDR3 is 16 amino acids. Trimming removed 5 bases from V and 1 base from J, with 12 bases in between. The CDR3 loop is CASSPIGGSGANVLTF. CDR3 coding DNA: TGTGCCAGTAGTCCCATTGGGGGGTCTGGGGCCAACGTCCTGACTTTC.

V is TRBV11-1 and J is TRBJ2-2; TRBD2 agrees at 7 bases. Germline loops: CDR1 SGHAT, CDR2 FQDESV (reference sequence). J lost 6 bases, V lost 1 base, and 8 bases had no gene match. This CDR3 has 16 amino acids. The chain's CDR3 is CASSLVAGYPPGELFF. As DNA, the CDR3 is TGTGCCAGCAGCTTAGTAGCGGGCTACCCCCCCGGGGAGCTGTTTTTT. Full variable domain (rest looked up from reference TRBV11-1 and TRBJ2-2): EAEVAQSPRYKITEKSQAVAFWCDPISGHATLYWYRQILGQGPELLVQFQDESVVDDSQLPKDRFSAERLKGVDSTLKIQPAELGDSAMYLCASSLVAGYPPGELFFGEGSRLTVL.

V usage is TRBV18 and J usage is TRBJ2-7; a possible D gene is TRBD2 (5 bases). Between the trimmed V and J ends, which lost 3 bases and 6 bases, there was a span of 12 bases. The CDR3 is 13 residues long. The V gene's germline CDR1 is KGHSH and CDR2 LQKENI. The CDR3 is CASSPRERVEQYF. In DNA, the CDR3 is TGTGCCAGCTCACCGAGGGAGAGGGTCGAGCAGTACTTC.

The chain carries TRBV15 and TRBJ2-5, with 7 bases fitting TRBD1. J lost 2 bases, V lost 3 bases, and 0 bases had no gene match. Germline values: CDR1 LNHNV, CDR2 YYDKDF (reference sequence). The CDR3 has 13 residues. The CDR3 coding sequence is TGTGCCACCAGCAGGGACAGGCAAGAGACCCAGTACTTC. Protein: CATSRDRQETQYF.

V gene TRBV18 combines with J gene TRBJ2-5; 8 bases fit TRBD2. From germline, CDR1 is KGHSH and CDR2 LQKENI. The ends lost 2 bases at V and 5 bases at J; junction bases unmatched: 7. This CDR3 is built from 15 residues. This CDR3 is CASSPSSGRTETQYF. The CDR3 coding sequence is TGTGCCAGCTCACCATCCAGCGGGAGAACGGAGACCCAGTACTTC.

The chain combines TRBV6-5 with TRBJ1-3; D is possibly TRBD1 (5 bases). Per the germline V gene, CDR1 is MNHEY and CDR2 is SVGAGI. Trimming cost V 6 bases and J 4 bases, with 13 bases left between them. The CDR3 has 14 residues. The CDR3 reads CASSLGGYGNTIYF. CDR3 nucleotide sequence: TGTGCCAGCAGCCTCGGGGGTTACGGAAACACCATATATTTT.

The chain carries TRBV30 and TRBJ2-2; 12 bases match TRBD2. CDR1 and CDR2 (germline): GTSNPN, SVGIG (reference sequence). After removal of 0 bases from V and 4 bases from J, the junction contained 3 bases not matched to a gene. The CDR3 length is 16 residues. The CDR3 DNA sequence: TGTGCCTGGAGTGTACTAGCGGGAGGAGGCACCGGGGAGCTGTTTTTT. It is translated as CAWSVLAGGGTGELFF.

This clone was seen once. The chain has TRBV11-2 and TRBJ2-5; 7 bases line up with TRBD2. V trimming: 4 bases; J trimming: 0 bases; junction bases outside the gene matches: 5. Germline CDR1 SGHAT, CDR2 FQNNGV. This CDR3 region has 15 residues. The CDR3 DNA sequence: TGTGCCAGCAGCTCGCTAGCGGACTACCAAGAGACCCAGTACTTC. It yields the protein CASSSLADYQETQYF.